The entry below describes one T cell receptor (beta chain). On two occasions, one at each of two time points, 5.5 to 6.5 milliliters of peripheral blood were drawn. From germline, CDR1 is LGHNA and CDR2 YSLEER. V was trimmed by 8 bases and J by 0 bases, leaving 13 bases between them. CDR3 size: 14 residues. The study amplified the TCR beta CDR3 region from genomic DNA. This amplification was carried out by two rounds of multiplex PCR. Specific primers for each TRBV and TRBJ gene were what first-round PCR used. Via MiXCR, TCRdb re-called the multiplex PCR reads, giving one row per CDR3 protein. The table includes tens of thousands of distinct CDR3 sequences, more than 20% detected once. The data stem from a study of prognosis after radiotherapy for stage I lung cancer. Overall study: Between April 2018 and 2019, patients with stage I non-small cell lung cancer were enrolled.

The origin of this receptor is a donor aged 50 or older with non-small cell lung cancer. The starting material was PBMCs, obtained before or after stereotactic body radiation therapy (not recorded which). The chain links TRBV4-3 to TRBJ1-1; TRBD1 might be the D (5 bases). The CDR3 bases are TGCGCCAGCCAAGATATGGGGGTGAACACTGAAGCTTTCTTT. The encoded protein is CASQDMGVNTEAFF.